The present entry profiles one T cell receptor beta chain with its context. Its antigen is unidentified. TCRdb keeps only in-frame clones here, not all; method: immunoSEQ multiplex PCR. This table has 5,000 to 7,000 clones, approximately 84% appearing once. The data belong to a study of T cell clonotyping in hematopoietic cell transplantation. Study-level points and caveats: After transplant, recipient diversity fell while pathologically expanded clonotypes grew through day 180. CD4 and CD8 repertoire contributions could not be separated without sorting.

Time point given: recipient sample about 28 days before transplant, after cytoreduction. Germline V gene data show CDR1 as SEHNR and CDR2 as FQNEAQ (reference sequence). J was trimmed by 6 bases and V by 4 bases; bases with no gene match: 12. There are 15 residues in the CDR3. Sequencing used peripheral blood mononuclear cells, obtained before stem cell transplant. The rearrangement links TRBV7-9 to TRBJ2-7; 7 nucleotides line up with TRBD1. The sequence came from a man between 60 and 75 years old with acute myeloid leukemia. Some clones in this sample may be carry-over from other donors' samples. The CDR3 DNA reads TGTGCCAGCAGCTCACAGGGGCCCGATGGGGCCGAGCAGTACTTC. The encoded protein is CASSSQGPDGAEQYF. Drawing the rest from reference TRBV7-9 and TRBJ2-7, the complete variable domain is DTGVSQNPRHKITKRGQNVTFRCDPISEHNRLYWYRQTLGQGPEFLTYFQNEAQLEKSRLLSDRFSAERPKGSFSTLEIQRTEQGDSAMYLCASSSQGPDGAEQYFGPGTRLTVT.